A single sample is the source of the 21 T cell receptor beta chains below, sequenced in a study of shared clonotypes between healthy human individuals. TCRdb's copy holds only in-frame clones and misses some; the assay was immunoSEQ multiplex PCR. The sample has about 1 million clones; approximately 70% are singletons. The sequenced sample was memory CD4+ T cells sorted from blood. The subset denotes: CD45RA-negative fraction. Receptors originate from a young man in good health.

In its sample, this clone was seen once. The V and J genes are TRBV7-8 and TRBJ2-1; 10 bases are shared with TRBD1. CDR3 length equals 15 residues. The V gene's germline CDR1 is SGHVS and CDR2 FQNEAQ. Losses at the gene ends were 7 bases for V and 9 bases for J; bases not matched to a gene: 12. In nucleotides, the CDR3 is TGTGCCAGCATCTTGAGAGGGACAGGGGTAGGTGAGCAGTTCTTC. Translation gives CASILRGTGVGEQFF. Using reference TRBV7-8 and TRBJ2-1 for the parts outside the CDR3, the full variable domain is GAGVSQSPRYKVAKRGQDVALRCDPISGHVSLFWYQQALGQGPEFLTYFQNEAQLDKSGLPSDRFFAERPEGSVSTLKIQRTQQEDSAVYLCASILRGTGVGEQFFGPGTRLTVL.

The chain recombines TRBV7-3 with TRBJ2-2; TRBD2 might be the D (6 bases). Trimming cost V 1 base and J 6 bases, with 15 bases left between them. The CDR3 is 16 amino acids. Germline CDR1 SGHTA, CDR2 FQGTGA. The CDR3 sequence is CASSLRAGTLAGELFF. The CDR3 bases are TGTGCCAGCAGCTTAAGGGCAGGGACTTTGGCCGGGGAGCTGTTTTTT.

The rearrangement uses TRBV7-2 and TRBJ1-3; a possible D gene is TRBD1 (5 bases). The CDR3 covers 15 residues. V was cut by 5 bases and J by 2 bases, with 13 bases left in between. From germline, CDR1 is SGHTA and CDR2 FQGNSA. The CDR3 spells CASSGRVVAGNTIYF. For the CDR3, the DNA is TGTGCCAGCAGCGGCAGGGTTGTCGCTGGAAACACCATATATTTT.

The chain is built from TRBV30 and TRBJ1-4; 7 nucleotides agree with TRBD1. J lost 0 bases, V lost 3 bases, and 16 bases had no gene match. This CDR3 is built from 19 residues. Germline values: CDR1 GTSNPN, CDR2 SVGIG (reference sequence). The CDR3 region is CAWSSTPGQIIPTNEKLFF. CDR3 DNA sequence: TGTGCCTGGAGCTCAACTCCGGGACAGATTATTCCAACTAATGAAAAACTGTTTTTT.

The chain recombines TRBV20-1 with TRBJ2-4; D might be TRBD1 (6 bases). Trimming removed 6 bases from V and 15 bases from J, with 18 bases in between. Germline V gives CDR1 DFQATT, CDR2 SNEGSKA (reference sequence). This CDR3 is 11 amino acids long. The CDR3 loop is CSAATGWARYF. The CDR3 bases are TGCAGTGCGGCAACAGGGTGGGCCCGGTACTTC.

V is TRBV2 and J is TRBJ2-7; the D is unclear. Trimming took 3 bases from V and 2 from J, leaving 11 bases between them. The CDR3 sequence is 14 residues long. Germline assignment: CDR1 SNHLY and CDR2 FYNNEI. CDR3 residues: CASSESTRTYEQYF. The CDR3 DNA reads TGTGCCAGCAGTGAGAGTACCCGTACCTACGAGCAGTACTTC.

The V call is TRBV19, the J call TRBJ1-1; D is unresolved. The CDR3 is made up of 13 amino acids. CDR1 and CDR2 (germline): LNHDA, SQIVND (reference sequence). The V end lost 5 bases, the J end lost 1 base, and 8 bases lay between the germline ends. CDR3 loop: CASSQHENTEAFF. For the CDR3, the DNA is TGTGCCAGTAGTCAACACGAGAACACTGAAGCTTTCTTT.

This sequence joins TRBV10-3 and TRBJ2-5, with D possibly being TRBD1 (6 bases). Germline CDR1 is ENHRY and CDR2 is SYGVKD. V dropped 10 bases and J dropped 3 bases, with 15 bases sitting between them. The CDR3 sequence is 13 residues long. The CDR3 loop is CATTAGAEETQYF. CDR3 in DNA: TGTGCCACCACCGCAGGGGCCGAAGAGACCCAGTACTTC.

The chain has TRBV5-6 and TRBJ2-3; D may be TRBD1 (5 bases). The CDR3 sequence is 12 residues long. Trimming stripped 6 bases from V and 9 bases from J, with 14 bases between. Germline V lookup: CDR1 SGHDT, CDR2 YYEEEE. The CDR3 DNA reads TGTGCCAGCACTCGACAGTTCGGCACGCAGTATTTT. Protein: CASTRQFGTQYF.

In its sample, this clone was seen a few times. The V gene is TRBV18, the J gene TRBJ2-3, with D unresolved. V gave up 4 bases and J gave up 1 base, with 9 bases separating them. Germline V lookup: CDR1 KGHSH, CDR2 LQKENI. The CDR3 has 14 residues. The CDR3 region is CASSRFLGTDTQYF. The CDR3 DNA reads TGTGCCAGCTCACGCTTCCTCGGCACAGATACGCAGTATTTT.

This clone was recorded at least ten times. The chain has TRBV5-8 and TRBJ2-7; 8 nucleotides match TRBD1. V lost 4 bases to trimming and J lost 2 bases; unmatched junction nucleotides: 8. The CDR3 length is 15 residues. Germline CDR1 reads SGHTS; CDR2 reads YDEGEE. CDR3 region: CASSQTGAGTYEQYF. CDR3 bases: TGTGCCAGCAGCCAGACAGGGGCGGGGACCTACGAGCAGTACTTC.

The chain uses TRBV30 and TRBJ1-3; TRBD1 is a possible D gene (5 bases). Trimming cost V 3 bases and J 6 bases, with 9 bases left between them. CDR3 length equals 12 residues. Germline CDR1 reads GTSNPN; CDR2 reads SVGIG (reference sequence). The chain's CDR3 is CAWSGDSNTIYF. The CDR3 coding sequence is TGTGCCTGGAGCGGGGACTCAAACACCATATATTTT.

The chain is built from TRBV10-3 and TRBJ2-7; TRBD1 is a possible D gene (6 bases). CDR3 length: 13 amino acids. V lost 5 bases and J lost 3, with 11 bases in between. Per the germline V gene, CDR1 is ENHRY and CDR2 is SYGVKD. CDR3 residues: CAISPTGIYEQYF. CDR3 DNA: TGTGCCATCAGTCCAACAGGGATCTACGAGCAGTACTTC.

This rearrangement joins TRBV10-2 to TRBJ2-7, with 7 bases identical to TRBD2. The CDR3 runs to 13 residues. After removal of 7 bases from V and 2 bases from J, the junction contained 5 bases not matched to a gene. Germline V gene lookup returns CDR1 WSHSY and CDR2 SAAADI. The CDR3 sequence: CASTPGGTYEQYF. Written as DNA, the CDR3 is TGCGCCAGCACCCCGGGGGGTACCTACGAGCAGTACTTC.

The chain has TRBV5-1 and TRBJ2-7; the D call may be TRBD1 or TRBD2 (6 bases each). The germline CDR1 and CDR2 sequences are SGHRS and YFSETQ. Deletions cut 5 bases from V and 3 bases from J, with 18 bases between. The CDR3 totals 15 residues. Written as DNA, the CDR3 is TGCGCCAGCAGTTGGGGGGCGACACCGGACTACGAGCAGTACTTC. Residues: CASSWGATPDYEQYF. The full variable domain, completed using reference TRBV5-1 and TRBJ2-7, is KAGVTQTPRYLIKTRGQQVTLSCSPISGHRSVSWYQQTPGQGLQFLFEYFSETQRNKGNFPGRFSGRQFSNSRSEMNVSTLELGDSALYLCASSWGATPDYEQYFGPGTRLTVT.

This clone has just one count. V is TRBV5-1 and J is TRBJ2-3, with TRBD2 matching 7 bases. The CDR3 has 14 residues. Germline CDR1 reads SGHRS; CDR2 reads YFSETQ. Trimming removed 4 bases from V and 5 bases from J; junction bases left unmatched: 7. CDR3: CASSGGESQDTQYF. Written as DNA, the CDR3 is TGCGCCAGCAGCGGGGGGGAATCACAAGATACGCAGTATTTT.

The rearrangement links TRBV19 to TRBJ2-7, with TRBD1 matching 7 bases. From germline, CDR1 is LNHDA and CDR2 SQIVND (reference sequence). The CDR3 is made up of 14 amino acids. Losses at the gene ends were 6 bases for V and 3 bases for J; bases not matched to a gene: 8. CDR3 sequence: CASRHRDSVYEQYF. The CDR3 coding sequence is TGTGCCAGTAGGCACCGGGACAGTGTCTACGAGCAGTACTTC.

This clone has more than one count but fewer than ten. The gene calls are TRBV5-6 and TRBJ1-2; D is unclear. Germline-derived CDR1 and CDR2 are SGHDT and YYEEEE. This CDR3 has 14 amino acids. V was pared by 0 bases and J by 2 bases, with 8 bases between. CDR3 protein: CASSLDQNNYGYTF. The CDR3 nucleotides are TGTGCCAGCAGCTTGGACCAGAACAACTATGGCTACACCTTC. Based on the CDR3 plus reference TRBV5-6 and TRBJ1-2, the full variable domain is DAGVTQSPTHLIKTRGQQVTLRCSPKSGHDTVSWYQQALGQGPQFIFQYYEEEERQRGNFPDRFSGHQFPNYSSELNVNALLLGDSALYLCASSLDQNNYGYTFGSGTRLTVV.

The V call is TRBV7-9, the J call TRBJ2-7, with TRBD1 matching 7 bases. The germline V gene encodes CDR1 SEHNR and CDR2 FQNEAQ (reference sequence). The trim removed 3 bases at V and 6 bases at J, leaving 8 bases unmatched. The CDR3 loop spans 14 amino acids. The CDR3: CASSFDRVQGEQYF. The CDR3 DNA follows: TGTGCCAGCAGCTTCGACAGGGTCCAGGGCGAGCAGTACTTC.

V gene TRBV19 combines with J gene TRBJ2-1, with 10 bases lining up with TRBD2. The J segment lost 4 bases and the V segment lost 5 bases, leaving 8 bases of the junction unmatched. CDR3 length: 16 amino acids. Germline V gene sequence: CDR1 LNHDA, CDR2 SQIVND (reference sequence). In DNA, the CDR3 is TGTGCCAGTAGTGCGTCCGGGACTAGCGTTTACAATGAGCAGTTCTTC. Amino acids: CASSASGTSVYNEQFF. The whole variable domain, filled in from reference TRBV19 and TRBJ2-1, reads DGGITQSPKYLFRKEGQNVTLSCEQNLNHDAMYWYRQDPGQGLRLIYYSQIVNDFQKGDIAEGYSVSREKKESFPLTVTSAQKNPTAFYLCASSASGTSVYNEQFFGPGTRLTVL.

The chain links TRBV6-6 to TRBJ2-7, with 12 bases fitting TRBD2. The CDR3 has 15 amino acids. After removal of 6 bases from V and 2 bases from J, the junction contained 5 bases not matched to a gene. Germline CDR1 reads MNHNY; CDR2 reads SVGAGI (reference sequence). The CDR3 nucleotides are TGTGCCAGCAGGACTAGCGGGGGCTTTGCCTACGAGCAGTACTTC. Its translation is CASRTSGGFAYEQYF.